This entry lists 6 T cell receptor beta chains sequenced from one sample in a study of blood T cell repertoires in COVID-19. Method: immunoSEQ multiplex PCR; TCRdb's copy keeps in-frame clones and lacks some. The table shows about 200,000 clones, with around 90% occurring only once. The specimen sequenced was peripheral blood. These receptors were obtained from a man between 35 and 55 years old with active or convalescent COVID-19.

The CDR3 DNA is TGTGCCAGCAGCTCAACAGGGGTGGGGGAAAAACTGTTTTTT. Residues: CASSSTGVGEKLFF. This chain uses TRBV7-2 with TRBJ1-4; 7 bases agree with TRBD1. The CDR3 sequence is 14 residues long. From germline, CDR1 is SGHTA and CDR2 FQGNSA. The V gene end was trimmed by 4 bases and the J gene end by 8 bases; junction bases not matched to a gene: 7.

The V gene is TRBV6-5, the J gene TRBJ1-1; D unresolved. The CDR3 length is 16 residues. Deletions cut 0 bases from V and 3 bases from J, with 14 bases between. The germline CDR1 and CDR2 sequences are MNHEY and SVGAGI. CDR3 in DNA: TGTGCCAGCAGTTACTCGAAAGGCCTAGCGGACACTGAAGCTTTCTTT. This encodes CASSYSKGLADTEAFF.

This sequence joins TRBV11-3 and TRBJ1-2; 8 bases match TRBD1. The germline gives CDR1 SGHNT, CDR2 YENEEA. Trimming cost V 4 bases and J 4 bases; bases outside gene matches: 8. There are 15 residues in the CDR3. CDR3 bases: TGTGCCAGCAGCTCCGGCGACAGGGGTTCCTATGGCTACACCTTC. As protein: CASSSGDRGSYGYTF. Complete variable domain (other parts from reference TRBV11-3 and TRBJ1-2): EAGVVQSPRYKIIEKKQPVAFWCNPISGHNTLYWYLQNLGQGPELLIRYENEEAVDDSQLPKDRFSAERLKGVDSTLKIQPAELGDSAVYLCASSSGDRGSYGYTFGSGTRLTVV.

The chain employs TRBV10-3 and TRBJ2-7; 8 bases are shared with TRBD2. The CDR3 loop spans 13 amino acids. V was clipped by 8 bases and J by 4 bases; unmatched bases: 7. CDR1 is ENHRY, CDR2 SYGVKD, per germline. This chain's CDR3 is CAIEAGGGYEQYF. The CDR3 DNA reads TGTGCCATCGAGGCGGGAGGAGGGTACGAGCAGTACTTC.

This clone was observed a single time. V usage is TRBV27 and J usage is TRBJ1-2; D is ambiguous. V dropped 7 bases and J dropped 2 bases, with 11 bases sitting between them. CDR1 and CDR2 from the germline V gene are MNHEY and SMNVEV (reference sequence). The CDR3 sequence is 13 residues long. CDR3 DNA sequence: TGTGCCAGCACCAGATCACCAAACTATGGCTACACCTTC. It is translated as CASTRSPNYGYTF.

The CDR3 reads CAGGPVTTGELFF. The DNA for the CDR3 is TGTGCGGGGGGTCCGGTGACCACCGGGGAGCTGTTTTTT. J is TRBJ2-2 and V is TRBV7-9; a possible D gene is TRBD2 (6 bases). CDR1 is SEHNR and CDR2 is FQNEAQ in the germline V gene (reference sequence). The CDR3 totals 13 residues.